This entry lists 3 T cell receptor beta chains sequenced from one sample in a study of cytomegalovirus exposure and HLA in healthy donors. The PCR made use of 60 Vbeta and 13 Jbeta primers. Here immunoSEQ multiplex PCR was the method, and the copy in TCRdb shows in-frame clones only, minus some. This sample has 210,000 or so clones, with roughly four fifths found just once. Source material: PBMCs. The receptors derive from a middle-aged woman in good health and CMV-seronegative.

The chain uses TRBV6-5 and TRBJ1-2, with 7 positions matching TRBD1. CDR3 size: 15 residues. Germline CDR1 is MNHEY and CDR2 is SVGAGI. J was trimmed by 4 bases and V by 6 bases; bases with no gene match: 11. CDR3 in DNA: TGTGCCAGCAGACAGGGACAGCCGCCGGGCTATGGCTACACCTTC. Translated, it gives CASRQGQPPGYGYTF.

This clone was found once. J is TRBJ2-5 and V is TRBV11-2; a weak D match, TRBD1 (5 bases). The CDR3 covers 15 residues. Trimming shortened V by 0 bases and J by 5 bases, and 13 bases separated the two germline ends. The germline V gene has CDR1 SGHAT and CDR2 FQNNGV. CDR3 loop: CASSLEGRDLETQYF. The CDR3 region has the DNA TGTGCCAGCAGCTTAGAGGGCAGGGATTTGGAGACCCAGTACTTC.

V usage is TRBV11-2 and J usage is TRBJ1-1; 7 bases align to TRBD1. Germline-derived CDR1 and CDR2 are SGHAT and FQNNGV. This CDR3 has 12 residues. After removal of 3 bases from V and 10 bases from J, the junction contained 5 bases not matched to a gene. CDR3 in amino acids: CASSFTQGGAFF. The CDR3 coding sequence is TGTGCCAGCAGCTTCACGCAGGGGGGAGCTTTCTTT.